This T cell receptor (beta chain) was captured by sequencing in a study of a mutant IDH1 vaccine in newly diagnosed glioma. Study details: Every participant had undergone radiotherapy, temozolomide, or both before, and most underwent both.

To note about this clone: Its antigen is not identified.

Sample time point: week 35, safety follow-up. All doses held 300 ug of mutant IDH1 20-mer peptide, with topical imiquimod. The CDR3 loop spans 17 amino acids. Losses at the gene ends were 1 base for V and 10 bases for J; bases not matched to a gene: 14. In germline, CDR1 is LGHNA, CDR2 YSLEER. Produced via immunoSEQ multiplex PCR; TCRdb's table is partial and in-frame only. Seen here are 30,000 or so clones, roughly 80% observed once, and the top ten hold roughly 7.1%. This sequence joins TRBV4-3 and TRBJ2-1; 9 bases line up with TRBD2. This clonotype was obtained from a woman younger than 30 with glioma. This material consisted of PBMCs, taken from a glioma patient whose treatment included an IDH1 peptide vaccine. The chain's CDR3 is CASSQVGTGGRGQEQFF. The DNA for the CDR3 is TGCGCCAGCAGCCAAGTTGGTACTGGCGGGAGGGGGCAGGAGCAGTTCTTC.